The T cell receptor (beta chain) under discussion was sequenced for a study of PD-L1 blockade in urothelial cancer. As for the study in general: Researchers looked at the blood 3 weeks (second dose) and 6 weeks after treatment began. T cell content in blood samples showed a median of around 140,000.

The method was immunoSEQ multiplex PCR; TCRdb's version includes in-frame clones alone and lacks a portion of them. The sample holds tens of thousands of clones, roughly four fifths seen once. The count of this clone is one. The CDR3 runs to 16 residues. Germline CDR1 and CDR2: SGHTA and FQGNSA. Trimming shortened V by 7 bases and J by 2 bases, and 17 bases separated the two germline ends. The patients' disease, urothelial carcinoma, was locally advanced or metastatic. The V call is TRBV7-2, the J call TRBJ2-2; tentative D call: TRBD1 (5 bases). This clonotype was sampled from a man between 70 and 80 years old with urothelial cancer. The input for sequencing was PBMCs, taken around atezolizumab (anti-PD-L1) treatment. The CDR3 nucleotides read TGTGCCAGCACCCAGGGCACTCTATTCAACACCGGGGAGCTGTTTTTT. Its protein is CASTQGTLFNTGELFF.